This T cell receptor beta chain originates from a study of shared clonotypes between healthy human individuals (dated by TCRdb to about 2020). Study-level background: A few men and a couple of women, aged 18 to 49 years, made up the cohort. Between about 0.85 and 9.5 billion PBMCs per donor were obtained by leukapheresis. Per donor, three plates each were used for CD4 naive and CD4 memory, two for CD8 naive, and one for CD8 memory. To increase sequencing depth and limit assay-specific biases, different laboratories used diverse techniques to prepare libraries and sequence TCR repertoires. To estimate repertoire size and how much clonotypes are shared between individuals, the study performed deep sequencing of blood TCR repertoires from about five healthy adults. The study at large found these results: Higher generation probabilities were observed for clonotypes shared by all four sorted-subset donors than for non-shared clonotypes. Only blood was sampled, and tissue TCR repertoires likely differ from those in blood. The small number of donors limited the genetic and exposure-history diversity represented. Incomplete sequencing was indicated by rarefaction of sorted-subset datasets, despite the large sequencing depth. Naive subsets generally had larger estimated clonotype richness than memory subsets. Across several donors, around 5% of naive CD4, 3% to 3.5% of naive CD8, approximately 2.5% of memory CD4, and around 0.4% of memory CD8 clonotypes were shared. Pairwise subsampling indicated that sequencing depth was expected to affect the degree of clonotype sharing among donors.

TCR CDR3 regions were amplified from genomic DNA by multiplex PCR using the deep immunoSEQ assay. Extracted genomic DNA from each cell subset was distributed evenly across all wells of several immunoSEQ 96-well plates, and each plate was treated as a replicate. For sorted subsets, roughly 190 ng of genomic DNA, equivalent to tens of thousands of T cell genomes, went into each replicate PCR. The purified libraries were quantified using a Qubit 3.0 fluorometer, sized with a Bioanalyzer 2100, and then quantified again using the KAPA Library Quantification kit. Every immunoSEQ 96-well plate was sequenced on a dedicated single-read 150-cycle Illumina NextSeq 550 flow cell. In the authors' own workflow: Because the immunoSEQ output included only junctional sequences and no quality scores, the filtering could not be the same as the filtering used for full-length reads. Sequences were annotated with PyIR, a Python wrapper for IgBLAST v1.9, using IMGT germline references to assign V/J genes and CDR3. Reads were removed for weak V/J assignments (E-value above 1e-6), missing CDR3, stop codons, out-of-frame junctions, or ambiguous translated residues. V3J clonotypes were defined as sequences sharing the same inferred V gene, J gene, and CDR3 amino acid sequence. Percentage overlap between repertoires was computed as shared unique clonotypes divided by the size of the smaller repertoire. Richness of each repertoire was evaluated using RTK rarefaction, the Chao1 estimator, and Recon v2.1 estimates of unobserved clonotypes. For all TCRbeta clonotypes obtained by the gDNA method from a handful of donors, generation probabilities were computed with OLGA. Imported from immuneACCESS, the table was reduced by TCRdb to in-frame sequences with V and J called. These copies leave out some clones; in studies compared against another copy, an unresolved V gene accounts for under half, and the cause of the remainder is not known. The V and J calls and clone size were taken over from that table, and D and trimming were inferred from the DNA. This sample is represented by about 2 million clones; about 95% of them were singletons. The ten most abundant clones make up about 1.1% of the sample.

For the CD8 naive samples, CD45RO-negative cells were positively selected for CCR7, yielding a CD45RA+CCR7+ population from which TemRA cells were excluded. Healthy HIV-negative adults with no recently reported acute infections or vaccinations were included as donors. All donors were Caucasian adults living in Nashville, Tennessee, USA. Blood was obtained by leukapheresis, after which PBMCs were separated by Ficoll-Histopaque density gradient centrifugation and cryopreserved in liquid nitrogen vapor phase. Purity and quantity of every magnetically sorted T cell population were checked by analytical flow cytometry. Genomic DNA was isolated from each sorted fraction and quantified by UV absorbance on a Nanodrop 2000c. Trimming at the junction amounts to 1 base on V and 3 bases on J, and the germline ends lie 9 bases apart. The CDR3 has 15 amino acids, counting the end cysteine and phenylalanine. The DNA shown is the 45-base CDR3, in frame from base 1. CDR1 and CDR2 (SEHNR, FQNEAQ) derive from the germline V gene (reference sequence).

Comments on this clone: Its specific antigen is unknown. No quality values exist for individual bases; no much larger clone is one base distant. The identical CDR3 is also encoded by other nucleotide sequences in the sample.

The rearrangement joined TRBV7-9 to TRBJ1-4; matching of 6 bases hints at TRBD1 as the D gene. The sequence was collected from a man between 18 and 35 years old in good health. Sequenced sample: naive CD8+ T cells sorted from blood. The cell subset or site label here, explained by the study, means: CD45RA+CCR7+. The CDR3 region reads CASSLVGQANEKLFF. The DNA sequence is TGTGCCAGCAGCTTAGTGGGACAAGCTAATGAAAAACTGTTTTTT.